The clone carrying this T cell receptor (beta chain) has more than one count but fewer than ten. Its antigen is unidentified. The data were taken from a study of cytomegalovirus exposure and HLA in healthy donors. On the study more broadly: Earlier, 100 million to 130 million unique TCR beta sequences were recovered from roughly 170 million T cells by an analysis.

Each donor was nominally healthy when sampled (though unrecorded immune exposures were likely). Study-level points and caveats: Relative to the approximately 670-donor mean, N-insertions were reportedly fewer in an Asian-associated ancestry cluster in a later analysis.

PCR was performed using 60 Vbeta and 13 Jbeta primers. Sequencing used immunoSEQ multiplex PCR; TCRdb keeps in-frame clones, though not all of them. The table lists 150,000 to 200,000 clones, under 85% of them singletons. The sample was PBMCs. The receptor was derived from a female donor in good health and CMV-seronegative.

Here the CDR3 reads CASTLPELNTEAFF. The CDR3 DNA reads as TGTGCCAGCACCTTACCGGAGCTGAACACTGAAGCTTTCTTT. The chain employs TRBV28 and TRBJ1-1; D is undetermined. V dropped 7 bases and J dropped 0 bases, with 12 bases sitting between them. Germline CDR1 MDHEN, CDR2 SYDVKM. The CDR3 is made up of 14 amino acids.